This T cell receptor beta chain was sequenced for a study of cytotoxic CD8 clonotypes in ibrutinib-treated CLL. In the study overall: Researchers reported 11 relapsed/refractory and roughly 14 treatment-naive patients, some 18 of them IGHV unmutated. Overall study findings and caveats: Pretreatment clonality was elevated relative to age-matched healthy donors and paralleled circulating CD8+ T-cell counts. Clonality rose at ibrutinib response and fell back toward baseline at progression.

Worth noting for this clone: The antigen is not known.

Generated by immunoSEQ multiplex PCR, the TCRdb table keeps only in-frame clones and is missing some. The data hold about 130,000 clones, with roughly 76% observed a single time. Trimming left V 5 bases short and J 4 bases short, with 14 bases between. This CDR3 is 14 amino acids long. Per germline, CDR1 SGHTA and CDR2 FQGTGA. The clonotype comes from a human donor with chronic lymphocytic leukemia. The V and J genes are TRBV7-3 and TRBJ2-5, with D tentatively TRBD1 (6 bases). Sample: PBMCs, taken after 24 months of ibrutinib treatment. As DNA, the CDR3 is TGTGCCAGCAGCCCCGGGACACGACTAGAGACCCAGTACTTC. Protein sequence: CASSPGTRLETQYF.